The entry that follows covers one T cell receptor beta chain sequence. Its antigen is not known. Using immunoSEQ multiplex PCR, the repertoire was profiled, and TCRdb retains in-frame clones only, with some absent. The table records under 850,000 clones, approximately 77% of them present only once. CDR3 size: 13 residues. V lost 4 bases, J lost 6 bases, and 6 bases stayed unmatched. Germline V lookup: CDR1 SGHRS, CDR2 YFSETQ. These data belong to a study of shared clonotypes between healthy human individuals. Study-level findings and limits: Some clonotypes were shared by all four sorted-subset donors, while others were not shared. The non-shared ones had lower generation probabilities than the shared ones.

The clonotype comes from a woman aged 25-40 years in good health. The chain links TRBV5-1 to TRBJ2-7, with TRBD2 identical over 8 bases. The sample was memory CD4+ T cells sorted from blood. The subset is: CD45RA-negative fraction. CDR3 protein: CASSGDLAGEQYF. The CDR3 nucleotides read TGCGCCAGCAGCGGGGACCTAGCGGGCGAGCAGTACTTC.